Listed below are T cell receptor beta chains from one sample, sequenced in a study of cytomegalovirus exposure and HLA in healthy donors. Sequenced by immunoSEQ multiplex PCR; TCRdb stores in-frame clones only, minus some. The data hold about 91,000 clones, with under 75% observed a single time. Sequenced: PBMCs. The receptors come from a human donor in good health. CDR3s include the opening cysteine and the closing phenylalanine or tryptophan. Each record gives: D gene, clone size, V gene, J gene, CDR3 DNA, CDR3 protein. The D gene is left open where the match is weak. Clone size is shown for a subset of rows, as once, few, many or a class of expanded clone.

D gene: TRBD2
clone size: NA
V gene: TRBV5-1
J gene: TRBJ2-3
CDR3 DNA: TGCGCCAGCAGCTTGACGAGCGGGGGCACCACAGATACGCAGTATTTT
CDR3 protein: CASSLTSGGTTDTQYF

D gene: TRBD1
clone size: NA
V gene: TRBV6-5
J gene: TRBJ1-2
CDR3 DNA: TGTGCCACCAAAACCCGGGACAGCGCTTTTGGCTACACCTTC
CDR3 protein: CATKTRDSAFGYTF

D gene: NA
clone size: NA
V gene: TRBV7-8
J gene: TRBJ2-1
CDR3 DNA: TGTGCCAGCAGCCTAAGTAGGGGGAAGCAGTTCTTC
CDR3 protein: CASSLSRGKQFF

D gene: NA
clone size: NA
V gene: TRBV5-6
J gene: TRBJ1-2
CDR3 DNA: TGTGCCAGCAGCTTGGCCCGAGGGTCGCATGGCTACACCTTC
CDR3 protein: CASSLARGSHGYTF

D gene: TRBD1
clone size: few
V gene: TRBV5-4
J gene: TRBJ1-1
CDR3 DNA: TGTGCCAGCAGCCCCGGGACAGGGGGAATAGGAAACACTGAAGCTTTCTTT
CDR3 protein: CASSPGTGGIGNTEAFF

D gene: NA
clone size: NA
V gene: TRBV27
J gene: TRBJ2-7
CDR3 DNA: TGTGCCAGCAGTCCGTCGACGGGAACCCTTGGGGAGCAGTACTTC
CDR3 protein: CASSPSTGTLGEQYF

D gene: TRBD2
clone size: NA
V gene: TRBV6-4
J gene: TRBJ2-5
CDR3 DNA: TGTGCCAGCAGCTACCAGACTAGCGGGGGGCCGGGAGCCCAGTACTTC
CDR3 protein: CASSYQTSGGPGAQYF

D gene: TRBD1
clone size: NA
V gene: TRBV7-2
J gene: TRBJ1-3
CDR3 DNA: TGTGCCAGCAGCTTACTTGGGACAGGCGGAAACACCATATATTTT
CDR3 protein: CASSLLGTGGNTIYF

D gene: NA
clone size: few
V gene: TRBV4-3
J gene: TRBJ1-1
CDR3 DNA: TGCGCCAGCAGCCAACAACAGGGTAACACTGAAGCTTTCTTT
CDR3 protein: CASSQQQGNTEAFF

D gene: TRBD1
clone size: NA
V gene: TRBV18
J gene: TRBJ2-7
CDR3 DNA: TGTGCCAGCTCACCGGACAGGTCGATTAGCTCCTACGAGCAGTACTTC
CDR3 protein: CASSPDRSISSYEQYF

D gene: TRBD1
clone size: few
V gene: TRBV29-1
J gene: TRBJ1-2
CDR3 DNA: TGCAGCGTTGGCCCAGGGACAGTCTATGGCTACACCTTC
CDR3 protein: CSVGPGTVYGYTF